A single sample is the source of the 9 T cell receptor beta chains below, sequenced in a study of T cell repertoires in cytomegalovirus infection. These receptors are not linked to any known antigen. One entry per CDR3 protein results from TCRdb running MiXCR on the reads. The sample yields under 500,000 distinct CDR3 sequences, 40% to 50% seen once. Sequenced here: cultured PBMCs, sampled from culture after CMV antigen stimulation. Receptor source: a human donor in good health (CMV status not recorded). Some clones in this sample may be carry-over from other donors' samples.

V usage is TRBV7-6 and J usage is TRBJ2-5, with 7 nucleotides matching TRBD1. Per germline, CDR1 SGHVS and CDR2 FNYEAQ. Trimming cost V 4 bases and J 5 bases; bases outside gene matches: 10. This CDR3 spans 15 amino acids. The CDR3 DNA reads TGTGCCAGCAGCTGGGGACAGTTAGTACGGGAGACCCAGTACTTC. This gives the protein CASSWGQLVRETQYF.

The rearrangement uses TRBV2 and TRBJ1-1, with 7 positions matching TRBD1. Germline V gene lookup returns CDR1 SNHLY and CDR2 FYNNEI. V trimming: 8 bases; J trimming: 6 bases; junction bases outside the gene matches: 3. This CDR3 is 11 amino acids long. The CDR3 region has the DNA TGTGCCAGCCGACAGGGATCTGAAGCTTTCTTT. This translates into CASRQGSEAFF. Full variable domain (outside the CDR3, taken from reference TRBV2 and TRBJ1-1): EPEVTQTPSHQVTQMGQEVILRCVPISNHLYFYWYRQILGQKVEFLVSFYNNEISEKSEIFDDQFSVERPDGSNFTLKIRSTKLEDSAMYFCASRQGSEAFFGQGTRLTVV.

This rearrangement joins TRBV27 to TRBJ2-5; 14 bases map to TRBD2. V dropped 6 bases and J dropped 4; count of bases not matched to a gene: 7. The V gene's germline CDR1 is MNHEY and CDR2 SMNVEV (reference sequence). This CDR3 region has 16 residues. The DNA for the CDR3 is TGTGCCAGCAGGAGGGAGACTAGCGGGAGGGCAGAGACCCAGTACTTC. Protein sequence: CASRRETSGRAETQYF.

The CDR3 DNA is TGCAGTGCTTACTCCTCACACACGGGGAATGAGCAGTTCTTC. It yields the protein CSAYSSHTGNEQFF. J is TRBJ2-1 and V is TRBV20-1, with D possibly matching TRBD2 (5 bases). Trimming cost V 5 bases and J 7 bases, with 18 bases left between them. This CDR3 has 14 residues. CDR1 and CDR2 from the germline V gene are DFQATT and SNEGSKA (reference sequence).

The table lists this clonotype with many counts. V gene TRBV7-2 combines with J gene TRBJ2-4, with D possibly matching TRBD1 (6 bases). The length of the CDR3 is 14 residues. The germline V gene has CDR1 SGHTA and CDR2 FQGNSA. V dropped 4 bases and J dropped 2 bases, with 9 bases sitting between them. The CDR3 DNA follows: TGTGCCAGCAGCTCGGGACACACCAAAAACATTCAGTACTTC. Its translation is CASSSGHTKNIQYF.

The chain joins TRBV6-5 to TRBJ2-3, with D tentatively TRBD2 (5 bases). CDR3 size: 14 residues. CDR1 and CDR2 from the germline V gene are MNHEY and SVGAGI. The germline V and J ends were trimmed by 5 bases and 1 base, with 10 bases remaining between them. CDR3 sequence reads: CASSAGLRTDTQYF. The CDR3, as DNA: TGTGCCAGCAGTGCGGGCCTTCGCACAGATACGCAGTATTTT.

This clonotype was counted only a few times. The chain has TRBV6-8 and TRBJ2-7; D is perhaps TRBD2 (6 bases). CDR3 length: 16 residues. Germline V gene lookup returns CDR1 MNHGY and CDR2 SAAAGT. V lost 2 bases to trimming and J lost 2 bases, with 16 bases between them. CDR3 coding DNA: TGTGCCAGCAGTTACATCTCGGGACTCCCGACCTACGAGCAGTACTTC. Translating it yields CASSYISGLPTYEQYF.

This clonotype appeared many times. The V call is TRBV7-2, the J call TRBJ2-1, with TRBD2 identical over 7 bases. The junction had 16 bases not matched to a gene; V was cut back by 5 bases and J by 0 bases. This CDR3 contains 19 residues. Germline V gene data show CDR1 as SGHTA and CDR2 as FQGNSA. The CDR3 protein is CASSLNPGGTSSSYNEQFF. The CDR3, as DNA: TGTGCCAGCAGCCTTAATCCGGGAGGCACATCGAGCTCCTACAATGAGCAGTTCTTC.

V usage is TRBV11-2 and J usage is TRBJ1-4; D is undetermined. Germline-derived CDR1 and CDR2 are SGHAT and FQNNGV. Trimming stripped 6 bases from V and 8 bases from J, with 19 bases between. The length of the CDR3 is 15 residues. In DNA form, the CDR3 reads TGTGCCAGCAGGGGCGTTGACGAGGGTTGGGAAAAACTGTTTTTT. Translation: CASRGVDEGWEKLFF.